The present entry profiles one T cell receptor (beta chain) with its context. As yet, its antigen is unknown. This sample was taken from a study of T-cell memory formation after mild COVID-19. Study-wide results and caveats: Mostly located in CM and EM were contracting CD4+ clones, with contracting CD8+ clones located in EMRA.

TCRdb itself ran the 5' RACE reads through MiXCR, one entry per CDR3 protein. The data show fewer than 300,000 distinct CDR3 sequences, with approximately 15% seen just once and 22% held by the top ten. Germline V gives CDR1 SGDLS, CDR2 YYNGEE. The ends lost 4 bases at V and 8 bases at J; junction bases unmatched: 5. The CDR3 contains 12 residues. The rearrangement uses TRBV9 and TRBJ1-2, with 7 bases lining up with TRBD1. Sequenced: PBMCs or a T cell subset sorted from them (not recorded which). The TCR sequence derives from a man aged 18 to 29 who had mild COVID-19 (a few samples of this study predate the infection). Cell type and time point are not known. This CDR3 is CASSPMDRGYTF. The CDR3 bases are TGTGCCAGCAGCCCGATGGACAGGGGCTACACCTTC.